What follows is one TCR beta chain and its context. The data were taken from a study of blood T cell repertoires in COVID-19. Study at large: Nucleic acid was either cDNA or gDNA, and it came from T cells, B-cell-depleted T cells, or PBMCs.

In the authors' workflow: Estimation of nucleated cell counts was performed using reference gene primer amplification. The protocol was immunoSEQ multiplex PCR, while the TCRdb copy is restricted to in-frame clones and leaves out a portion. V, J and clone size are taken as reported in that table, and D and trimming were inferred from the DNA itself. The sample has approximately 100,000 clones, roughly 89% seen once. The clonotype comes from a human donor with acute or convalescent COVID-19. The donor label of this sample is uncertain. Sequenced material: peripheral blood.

The DNA of the CDR3 is TGTGCCAGCAGCTTAAGCTCGGGGGGGCCGGGGGAGACCCAGTACTTC. It codes for CASSLSSGGPGETQYF. V gene TRBV7-2 combines with J gene TRBJ2-5, with 8 nucleotides matching TRBD2. Unmatched junction bases numbered 10, after V lost 2 bases and J lost 5 bases. This CDR3 spans 16 amino acids. The germline V gene has CDR1 SGHTA and CDR2 FQGNSA.